This T cell receptor (beta chain) was observed in a study of blood T cell repertoires in COVID-19. Assay: immunoSEQ multiplex PCR; the TCRdb copy retains only in-frame clones and omits some. There are 250,000 to 350,000 clones in the sample; roughly nine tenths occur only once, and over 2% lies in the top ten. Germline-derived CDR1 and CDR2 are MRHNA and SNTAGT. This CDR3 is 15 amino acids long. Trimming took 5 bases from V and 3 from J; bases not matched to a gene: 5. Seattle researchers signed up patients amid active infection and tracked them longitudinally. Sequencing input: peripheral blood. The chain carries TRBV6-4 and TRBJ2-3, with 10 positions matching TRBD2. This TCR came from a woman aged 25 to 39 with COVID-19, enrolled during active disease. The CDR3 DNA follows: TGTGCCAGCAGTAGCGGGAGGGCCGATACAGATACGCAGTATTTT. The encoded protein is CASSSGRADTDTQYF.